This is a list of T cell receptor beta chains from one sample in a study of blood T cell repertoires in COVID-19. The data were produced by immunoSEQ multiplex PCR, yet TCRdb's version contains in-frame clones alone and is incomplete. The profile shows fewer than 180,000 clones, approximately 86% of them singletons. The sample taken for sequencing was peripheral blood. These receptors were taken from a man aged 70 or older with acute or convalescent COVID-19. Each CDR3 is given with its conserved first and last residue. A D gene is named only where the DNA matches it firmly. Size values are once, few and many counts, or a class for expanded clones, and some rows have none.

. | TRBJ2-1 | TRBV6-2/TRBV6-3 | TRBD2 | TGTGCCAGCAGTTACTCAGCGGGAGTGGGTGAGCAGTTCTTC | CASSYSAGVGEQFF
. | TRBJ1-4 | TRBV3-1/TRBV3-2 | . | TGTGCCAGCAGCCAAGATCCGGGAGCTGCAACTAATGAAAAACTGTTTTTT | CASSQDPGAATNEKLFF
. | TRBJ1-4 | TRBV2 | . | TGTGCCAGCAGTTTCGACAGGAATAATGAAAAACTGTTTTTT | CASSFDRNNEKLFF
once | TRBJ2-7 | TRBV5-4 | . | TGTGCCAGCAGCCCAAACAAGGGGAACTCCTACGAGCAGTACTTC | CASSPNKGNSYEQYF
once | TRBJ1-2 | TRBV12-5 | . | TGTGCTAGTGGTTTGGGCGTAGCTAACTATGGCTACACCTTC | CASGLGVANYGYTF
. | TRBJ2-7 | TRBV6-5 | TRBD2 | TGTGCCAGCAGAGGGGGGACTAGCCCGGCCTACGAGCAGTACTTC | CASRGGTSPAYEQYF
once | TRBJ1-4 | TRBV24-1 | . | TGTGCCACGAACAGGGTCTATGAAAAACTGTTTTTT | CATNRVYEKLFF
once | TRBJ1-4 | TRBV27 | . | TGTGCCAGCAGTTTATTGGGGGGTGGAAAACTGTTTTTT | CASSLLGGGKLFF
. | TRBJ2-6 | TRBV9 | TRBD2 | TGTGCCAGCAGCTCTCGGACTAGCGGGCCTTCCTCTGGGGCCAACGTCCTGACTTTC | CASSSRTSGPSSGANVLTF
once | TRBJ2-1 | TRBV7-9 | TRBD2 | TGTGCCAGCAGCTTAGTATGGCCCGGTAGCGGGAGGTTCAATGAGCAGTTCTTC | CASSLVWPGSGRFNEQFF
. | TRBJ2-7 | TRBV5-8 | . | TGTGCCAGCAGTCTACGGCCTAGCTCCTACGAGCAGTACTTC | CASSLRPSSYEQYF
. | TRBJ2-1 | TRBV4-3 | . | TGCGCCAGCAGCCAAAGCATCGTGAGCTCCTACAATGAGCAGTTCTTC | CASSQSIVSSYNEQFF
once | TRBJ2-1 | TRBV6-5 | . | TGTGTTGCCCGGGGAATAGCAAATGAGCAGTTCTTC | CVARGIANEQFF
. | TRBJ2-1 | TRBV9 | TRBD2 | TGTGCCAGCAGCGTAGAGGGGCGGGAGACCAATGAGCAGTTCTTC | CASSVEGRETNEQFF
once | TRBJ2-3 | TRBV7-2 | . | TGTGCCAGCAGCTTAAATCAGCGGAATACGCAGTATTTT | CASSLNQRNTQYF
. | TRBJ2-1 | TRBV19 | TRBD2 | TGTGCCAGTAGGCAACTAGCGGGAGGGCCGAGCGGGCAGTTCTTC | CASRQLAGGPSGQFF
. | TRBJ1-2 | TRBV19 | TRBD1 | TGTGCCGTTGCGGACAGGGAGGACTATGGCTACACCTTC | CAVADREDYGYTF
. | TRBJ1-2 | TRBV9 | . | TGTGCCAGCAGCGCGGAGGAATTTTTCTATGGCTACACCTTC | CASSAEEFFYGYTF
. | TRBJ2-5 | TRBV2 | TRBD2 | TGTGCCAGCACGGAGGTAGCGGGAGTAATCGGGCAAGAGACCCAGTACTTC | CASTEVAGVIGQETQYF
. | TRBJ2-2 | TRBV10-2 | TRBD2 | TGCGCCAGCAGGGGACTAGCGGAGCGAGCAATTGGGGAGCTGTTTTTT | CASRGLAERAIGELFF
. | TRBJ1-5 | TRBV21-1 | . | TGTGCCAGCAGTATATCTCGGGACAGGTACGTGGTAGCAAATCAGCCCCAGCATTTT | CASSISRDRYVVANQPQHF
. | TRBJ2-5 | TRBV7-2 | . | TGTGCCAGCAGCATACAAGAGACCCAGTACTTC | CASSIQETQYF
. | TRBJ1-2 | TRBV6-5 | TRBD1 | TGTGCCAGCAGTCGTAGACAGGGTCGTATCTATGGCTACACCTTC | CASSRRQGRIYGYTF
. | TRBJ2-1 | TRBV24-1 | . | TGTGCCACCAGTGATTTGCCCGGCAATGAGCAGTTCTTC | CATSDLPGNEQFF
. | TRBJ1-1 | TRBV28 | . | TGTGCCAGCAGCTACTTACAGGTGAACACTGAAGCTTTCTTT | CASSYLQVNTEAFF
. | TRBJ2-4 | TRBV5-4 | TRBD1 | TGTGCCAGCAGCCTTCAGGGGGCTACCAAAAACATTCAGTACTTC | CASSLQGATKNIQYF
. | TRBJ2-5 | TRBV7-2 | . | TGTGCCAGCAGCGCGGACTCCCAAGAGACCCAGTACTTC | CASSADSQETQYF